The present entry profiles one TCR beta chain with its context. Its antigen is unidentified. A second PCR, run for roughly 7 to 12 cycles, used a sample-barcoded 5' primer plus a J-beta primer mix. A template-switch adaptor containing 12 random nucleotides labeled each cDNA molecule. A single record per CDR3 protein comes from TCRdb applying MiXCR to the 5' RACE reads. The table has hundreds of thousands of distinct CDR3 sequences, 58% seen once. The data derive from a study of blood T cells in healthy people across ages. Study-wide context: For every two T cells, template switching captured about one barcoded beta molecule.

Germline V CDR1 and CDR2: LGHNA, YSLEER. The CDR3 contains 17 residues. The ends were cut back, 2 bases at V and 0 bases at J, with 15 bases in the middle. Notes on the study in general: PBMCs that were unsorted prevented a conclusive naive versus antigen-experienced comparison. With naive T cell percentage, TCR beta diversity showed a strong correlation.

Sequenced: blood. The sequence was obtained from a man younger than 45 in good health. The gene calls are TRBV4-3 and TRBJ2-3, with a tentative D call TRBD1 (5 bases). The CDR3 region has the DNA TGCGCCAGCAGCCAACAATGGGTAGCAGGGAGCACAGATACGCAGTATTTT. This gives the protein CASSQQWVAGSTDTQYF.